This T cell receptor beta chain was sequenced for a study of identical twins. Every one of the donors was a healthy Caucasian. Trimming pared 5 bases from V and 4 bases from J, leaving 15 bases between. This CDR3 region has 15 residues. Germline values: CDR1 LGHNA, CDR2 YSLEER. In its sample, this clonotype was seen a few times. Its specificity is unknown. In TCRdb, the 5' RACE reads were re-called with MiXCR into one record per CDR3 protein. The sample lists some 240,000 distinct CDR3 sequences; over 9.5% were seen once. Findings and limits, study-wide: Fewer insertions were carried by abundant cord blood beta clonotypes, but none was seen in memory repertoires. Rather than following the same donors, the conclusions depended on cross-sectional statistical analysis. Weaker excess twin sharing was seen among beta out-of-frame sequences.

Material for sequencing was memory T cells sorted from blood. The V gene is TRBV4-3, the J gene TRBJ2-1, with D perhaps TRBD2 (6 bases). The sequence was collected from a man between 50 and 59 years old in good health. The CDR3 DNA follows: TGCGCCAGCAGCTTCACGACGGGAGAGTACAATGAGCAGTTCTTC. It yields the protein CASSFTTGEYNEQFF.